This paragraph covers one TCR beta chain sequence. Germline-derived CDR1 and CDR2 are SEHNR and FQNEAQ (reference sequence). Trimming left V 7 bases short and J 8 bases short, with 21 bases between. This CDR3 is 15 amino acids long. The record originates from a study of blood T cells in healthy people across ages. Combining a sample-barcoded 5' primer with a J-beta primer mix, a second PCR ran for roughly 7 to 12 cycles. A single record per CDR3 protein comes from TCRdb applying MiXCR to the 5' RACE reads. The data hold hundreds of thousands of distinct CDR3 sequences, with roughly 60% observed a single time.

The sequenced sample consisted of blood. The chain links TRBV7-9 to TRBJ2-1; D might be TRBD1 (6 bases). The receptor's source is a man aged 25-45 years in good health. The CDR3 DNA sequence: TGTGCCAGCACCCCTCAGGGGACCCCGGTCCATGAGCAGTTCTTC. Protein sequence: CASTPQGTPVHEQFF.